Sequencing of this TCR beta chain was carried out in a study of shared T cell receptors in the human thymus (dated by TCRdb to the early 2020s). In the study overall: The study examined how the human thymus generates shared, self-reactive T-cell receptor alpha chains.

In regard to this clone: Its antigen has not been determined. There are no base qualities to consult, and no much larger clone falls within one base.

Library preparation was by the immunoSEQ multiplex PCR assay. TCRdb stores this immuneACCESS table with in-frame sequences only. Part of the clones is absent; in the studies checked, under half of the shortfall reflects unresolved V genes, and no reason is known for the rest. Present in this sample are 450,000 to 650,000 clones, 78% of which were seen just once. The top ten clones comprise about 0.013% of the sample. The CDR3 contains 12 residues, cysteine and phenylalanine counted. Only CDR3 DNA is held: 36 bases, read in frame from base 1. Based on the germline V gene, the CDR1 and CDR2 sequences are MNHEY and SVGAGI. At the junction V is shortened by 6 bases and J by 11 bases, with 14 bases in between. These records were also assigned to another study, of human thymus T cells. According to the second study: In Finland, the donors were immunologically healthy infants who were having open corrective cardiac surgery for congenital heart defects. Thymus tissue was obtained as surgical resects removed during corrective cardiac surgery. Both the thymic and the peripheral blood repertoires appeared to show biased V and J gene segment usage. Highly overlapping thymic TCR repertoires among unrelated individuals were reported in the related research. The study used eight infant thymus samples plus four related peripheral blood samples to characterize TCR alpha and beta repertoires. The cohort included about 6 male and a couple of female infants, with donor ages spanning 7 to 244 days. Thymocytes were freed from the tissue by mechanical means and kept at -70 degrees C as pellets of roughly 9-34 million cells. Genomic DNA was extracted from frozen cell pellets with a QIAsymphony instrument. TCRB and TCRAD loci were amplified from a standardized quantity of quality-controlled genomic DNA using the immunoSEQ multiplex PCR assay. The amplicons spanned the V(D)J region and were long enough to cover the CDR3 and allow V and J genes to be identified. Amplicon sequencing was performed on an Illumina platform through the commercial immunoSEQ service. Primer bias and sequencing errors were corrected as previously described, and TCRAD and TCRB definitions were based on the IMGT database. immunoSEQ Analyzer 3.0 and VDJTools were used for repertoire analysis, which covered basic statistics, V/J segment usage, diversity estimates, rarefaction and pairwise overlap. To estimate diversity, the Chao1, ChaoE, Efron-Thisted, Shannon and inverse Simpson indices were applied, and diversity was also estimated on datasets down-sampled to the smallest sample. Repertoire overlap used strict matching of CDR3 nucleotide sequence, V gene and J gene, with Jaccard-based multidimensional scaling clustering. On average, roughly 810,000 unique TCRB clonotypes were obtained from thymus samples, compared with 70,000 to 90,000 from blood samples.

Sequencing was done on a sample of thymocytes. This chain is built from TRBV6-5 and TRBJ2-1; matching of 7 bases hints at TRBD2 as the D gene. This TCR was sampled from a boy younger than two with a congenital heart defect. Donor details come from another sample of the same person, matched by shared clones. The CDR3: CASSPWGGKQFF. The DNA sequence follows: TGTGCCAGCAGCCCGTGGGGGGGCAAGCAGTTCTTC.